Shown below are 12 T cell receptor beta chains from a single sample sequenced in a study of blood T cell repertoires in COVID-19. TCRdb's copy holds only in-frame clones and misses some; the assay was immunoSEQ multiplex PCR. The sample has about 200,000 clones; around 80% are singletons. Sequencing used peripheral blood. These receptors originate from a human donor with acute or convalescent COVID-19. The donor label of this sample is uncertain.

The chain links TRBV5-1 to TRBJ1-1, with D perhaps matching TRBD1 (6 bases). V gave up 0 bases and J gave up 3 bases, with 15 bases separating them. Germline V gives CDR1 SGHRS, CDR2 YFSETQ. The length of the CDR3 is 16 residues. The CDR3 DNA reads TGCGCCAGCAGCTTGGGCCGGACCGGGGGGCACACTGAAGCTTTCTTT. Translation: CASSLGRTGGHTEAFF.

The chain recombines TRBV14 with TRBJ1-4; D perhaps matches TRBD1 (5 bases). Germline assignment: CDR1 SGHDN and CDR2 FVKESK. Trimming pared 3 bases from V and 0 bases from J, leaving 14 bases between. The CDR3 runs to 17 residues. CDR3 residues: CASSQPRADATNEKLFF. CDR3 in DNA: TGTGCCAGCAGCCAGCCCAGGGCTGATGCAACTAATGAAAAACTGTTTTTT.

The chain is built from TRBV6-6 and TRBJ2-6; D might be TRBD2 (6 bases). Germline V gene lookup returns CDR1 MNHNY and CDR2 SVGAGI (reference sequence). CDR3 length equals 15 residues. Trimming stripped 5 bases from V and 1 base from J, with 9 bases between. Here the CDR3 DNA reads TGTGCCAGCAGTCTAGGAGGGTCTGGGGCCAACGTCCTGACTTTC. Translated: CASSLGGSGANVLTF.

The chain joins TRBV5-1 to TRBJ2-5, with 7 bases that match TRBD1. Germline CDR1 reads SGHRS; CDR2 reads YFSETQ. This CDR3 is 14 amino acids long. V shed 4 bases, J shed 2 bases, and the junction held 5 bases outside the gene matches. The CDR3 here is CASSTGTVQETQYF. The DNA for the CDR3 is TGCGCCAGCAGCACCGGGACAGTACAAGAGACCCAGTACTTC.

The genes are TRBV6-5 and TRBJ1-1, with D possibly TRBD1 on 5 matching bases. CDR3 size: 14 residues. V was cut by 1 base and J by 6 bases, with 12 bases left in between. Germline CDR1 reads MNHEY; CDR2 reads SVGAGI. The CDR3 loop is CASSYLRGGAEAFF. Written as DNA, the CDR3 is TGTGCCAGCAGTTACTTGAGGGGAGGCGCTGAAGCTTTCTTT.

This clone was found a few times. This chain links TRBV15 with TRBJ2-3; 7 bases are a match to TRBD2. The ends lost 3 bases at V and 5 bases at J; junction bases unmatched: 5. Germline V gene sequence: CDR1 LNHNV, CDR2 YYDKDF (reference sequence). This CDR3 comprises 14 residues. The CDR3 DNA follows: TGTGCCACCAGCAGTCGGGAGGTAGAAGATACGCAGTATTTT. It encodes CATSSREVEDTQYF.

The chain combines TRBV3-1 (or the pseudogene TRBV3-2) with TRBJ2-5, with D perhaps matching TRBD2 (5 bases). The germline V and J ends were trimmed by 1 base and 2 bases, with 20 bases remaining between them. The CDR3 runs to 18 residues. Germline V CDR1 and CDR2: LGHDT, YNNKEL (reference sequence). CDR3 sequence (DNA): TGTGCCAGCAGCCAAGTGACGGTGGGCGGGTGGTGGCAAGAGACCCAGTACTTC. Translation: CASSQVTVGGWWQETQYF.

The V call is TRBV6-5, the J call TRBJ1-2; 7 positions agree with TRBD1. Unmatched junction bases numbered 11, after V lost 5 bases and J lost 8 bases. Germline-derived CDR1 and CDR2 are MNHEY and SVGAGI. The CDR3 length is 14 residues. The CDR3 loop reads CASSPPTGKRGYTF. CDR3 DNA: TGTGCCAGCAGTCCCCCGACAGGGAAGAGAGGCTACACCTTC.

J is TRBJ1-2 and V is TRBV4-3; 7 nucleotides match TRBD1. Germline V gives CDR1 LGHNA, CDR2 YSLEER. The CDR3 loop spans 17 amino acids. J was trimmed by 2 bases and V by 4 bases; bases with no gene match: 13. CDR3 sequence (DNA): TGCGCCAGCAGCCCAGACGCTGACAGGGCAGGCAACTATGGCTACACCTTC. Protein product: CASSPDADRAGNYGYTF.

Concerning this clone: The sample contains more than one DNA sequence encoding this CDR3. The chain has TRBV7-2 and TRBJ2-7, with D possibly matching TRBD2 (5 bases). V was clipped by 1 base and J by 2 bases, with 12 bases between them. Germline lookup yields CDR1 SGHTA and CDR2 FQGNSA. This CDR3 is built from 15 residues. Here the CDR3 reads CASSLVGGSAYEQYF. CDR3 bases: TGTGCCAGCAGCTTAGTCGGCGGGTCGGCCTACGAGCAGTACTTC.

The V and J genes are TRBV18 and TRBJ2-1, with 8 nucleotides matching TRBD1. Germline trimming cut 3 bases from V and 8 bases from J; bases unmatched to any gene: 9. CDR3 length: 15 residues. Germline V lookup: CDR1 KGHSH, CDR2 LQKENI. CDR3 in DNA: TGTGCCAGCTCACCCCCGGGGACAGGTGGTGATGAGCAGTTCTTC. It codes for CASSPPGTGGDEQFF.

The chain links TRBV6-1 to TRBJ2-1, with 15 bases matching TRBD2. This CDR3 has 19 amino acids. V dropped 2 bases and J dropped 0; count of bases not matched to a gene: 5. CDR1 is MNHNS, CDR2 SASEGT, per germline. The CDR3 DNA is TGTGCCAGCAGTGAATTAGGGACTAGCGGGAGGACCTCCTACAATGAGCAGTTCTTC. It specifies CASSELGTSGRTSYNEQFF.